This TCR beta chain came from a study of blood T cell repertoires in COVID-19. V dropped 3 bases and J dropped 6 bases, with 14 bases sitting between them. CDR3 length equals 15 residues. Looked up from germline, CDR1 is KGHDR and CDR2 is SFDVKD. The repertoire was sequenced with immunoSEQ multiplex PCR; TCRdb's copy has only in-frame clones and lacks some. The table shows some 220,000 clones, with 65% to 90% occurring only once. Material: peripheral blood. The chain joins TRBV24-1 to TRBJ1-5, with unresolved D. This clonotype was obtained from a woman in her 70s with COVID-19, enrolled during active disease. CDR3 amino acids: CATSDPGRVGQPQHF. The CDR3 DNA reads TGTGCCACCAGTGATCCCGGGAGGGTGGGTCAGCCCCAGCATTTT.